This entry lists 30 T cell receptor beta chains sequenced from one sample in a study of T cells in Graves' hyperthyroidism and ophthalmopathy. RNA transcripts provided the source from which TCR beta CDR3 regions were amplified. TCR CDR3 underwent first-round RT-PCR with the HTBI primer set. TCRdb re-analysed the multiplex PCR reads in MiXCR, keeping a single row per CDR3 protein. Here the sample spans some 600,000 distinct CDR3 sequences, around 14% being singletons. What was sequenced was blood. Receptors originate from a woman in her 30s with Graves' hyperthyroidism that later progressed to Graves' ophthalmopathy.

Many counts were recorded for this clonotype. This chain uses TRBV29-1 with TRBJ2-7; 12 positions match TRBD1. V shed 3 bases, J shed 5 bases, and the junction held 5 bases outside the gene matches. This CDR3 region has 14 residues. Germline V gene data show CDR1 as SQVTM and CDR2 as ANQGSEA. The CDR3 DNA sequence: TGCAGCGTTGACTGGGGACAGGGGGCAGACGAGCAGTACTTC. Translated: CSVDWGQGADEQYF.

This clonotype was counted at least ten times. The chain employs TRBV11-3 and TRBJ2-1; 10 bases agree with TRBD2. CDR1 is SGHNT, CDR2 YENEEA, per germline. This CDR3 has 18 amino acids. Losses at the gene ends were 1 base for V and 8 bases for J; bases not matched to a gene: 14. The CDR3 nucleotides read TGTGCCAGCAGCTTAGTAGGAAGGGGGCTAGCGGGAGTAGATGAGCAGTTCTTC. Residues: CASSLVGRGLAGVDEQFF.

At least ten counts were recorded for this clonotype. This chain joins TRBV12-3 or TRBV12-4 and TRBJ2-3; 12 bases fit TRBD2. Germline trimming cut 5 bases from V and 2 bases from J; bases unmatched to any gene: 8. The CDR3 runs to 17 residues. The CDR3 here is CASSVETSGGLTDTQYF. In nucleotides, the CDR3 is TGTGCCAGCAGTGTCGAGACTAGCGGGGGACTCACAGATACGCAGTATTTT.

This clonotype was recorded many times. The chain is built from TRBV24-1 and TRBJ2-3; D is perhaps TRBD1 or TRBD2 (6 bases each). V lost 10 bases, J lost 5 bases, and 18 bases lay in between. This CDR3 spans 14 amino acids. Germline CDR1 reads KGHDR; CDR2 reads SFDVKD. The CDR3 sequence: CATRKGGVGDTQYF. The CDR3 nucleotides are TGTGCCACACGGAAGGGGGGAGTTGGAGATACGCAGTATTTT.

This clonotype was counted many times. The V gene is TRBV7-8, the J gene TRBJ2-7; 9 bases are shared with TRBD2. This CDR3 is built from 18 residues. Looked up from germline, CDR1 is SGHVS and CDR2 is FQNEAQ. J was trimmed by 2 bases and V by 0 bases; bases with no gene match: 11. CDR3 bases: TGTGCCAGCAGCTTAGCGCGAATAGCGGGAGACGTAGCCTACGAGCAGTACTTC. Its protein is CASSLARIAGDVAYEQYF.

This clonotype was detected ten times or more. This chain links TRBV6-1 with TRBJ2-7; D is uncertain. V lost 7 bases to trimming and J lost 2 bases, with 18 bases between them. The germline V gene encodes CDR1 MNHNS and CDR2 SASEGT. The CDR3 has 15 residues. CDR3 nucleotide sequence: TGTGCCAGCACTCCGACCGCACCGCTGACCTACGAGCAGTACTTC. Its translation: CASTPTAPLTYEQYF.

The genes are TRBV6-2 or TRBV6-3 and TRBJ2-1; 8 nucleotides match TRBD1. Germline V gives CDR1 MNHEY, CDR2 SVGEGT. The CDR3 is made up of 13 amino acids. After removal of 6 bases from V and 6 bases from J, the junction contained 4 bases not matched to a gene. The CDR3, as DNA: TGTGCCAGCAGGGACAGGGTGTTCAATGAGCAGTTCTTC. This translates into CASRDRVFNEQFF.

V usage is TRBV9 and J usage is TRBJ2-3, with D possibly matching TRBD2 (6 bases). CDR1 is SGDLS, CDR2 YYNGEE, per germline. With 1 base removed from V and 0 bases from J, the gap between germline ends came to 12 bases. The CDR3 length is 16 residues. In DNA, the CDR3 is TGTGCCAGCAGCGTATTTTGGGGGACTAGCACAGATACGCAGTATTTT. Translation: CASSVFWGTSTDTQYF.

The chain recombines TRBV19 with TRBJ1-3; D is uncertain. V lost 4 bases, J lost 0 bases, and 13 bases lay in between. This CDR3 is 16 amino acids long. In germline, CDR1 is LNHDA, CDR2 SQIVND (reference sequence). The CDR3 nucleotides are TGTGCCAGTAGTACGTCGGGAACTAACTCTGGAAACACCATATATTTT. It is translated as CASSTSGTNSGNTIYF.

In its sample, this clonotype was seen many times. The chain employs TRBV19 and TRBJ1-1, with no clear D. Trimming cost V 4 bases and J 5 bases, with 11 bases left between them. The germline V gene has CDR1 LNHDA and CDR2 SQIVND (reference sequence). This CDR3 contains 13 residues. CDR3 DNA sequence: TGTGCCAGTAGTACCAACTCCCGGACTGAAGCTTTCTTT. As protein: CASSTNSRTEAFF.

V gene TRBV19 combines with J gene TRBJ1-5; no reliable D call. This CDR3 spans 16 amino acids. Germline CDR1 reads LNHDA; CDR2 reads SQIVND (reference sequence). The V end was cut by 2 bases, the J end by 2 bases, with 13 bases between. The CDR3, as DNA: TGTGCCAGTAGTATACCACTAAAACGAGGCAATCAGCCCCAGCATTTT. It specifies CASSIPLKRGNQPQHF.

Only a few counts were recorded for this clonotype. This may be a read error: a much more frequent sequence differs by one nucleotide. The chain recombines TRBV4-3 with TRBJ1-5; D is uncertain. This CDR3 is 13 amino acids long. V dropped 0 bases and J dropped 5 bases, with 5 bases sitting between them. Germline lookup yields CDR1 LGHNA and CDR2 YSLEER. DNA for the CDR3: TGCGCCAGCAGCCAAGATGAGGATCAGCCCCAGCATTTT. Its translation is CASSQDEDQPQHF.

This clonotype was seen at least ten times. The chain links TRBV2 to TRBJ1-5; D is uncertain. This CDR3 is built from 13 residues. V was cut by 7 bases and J by 3 bases, with 10 bases left in between. Germline loops: CDR1 SNHLY, CDR2 FYNNEI. CDR3 loop: CASKGDFNQPQHF. As DNA, the CDR3 is TGTGCCAGCAAGGGAGATTTCAATCAGCCCCAGCATTTT.

The rearrangement joins TRBV20-1 to TRBJ1-2, with 9 bases identical to TRBD1. The CDR3 sequence is 14 residues long. Germline loops: CDR1 DFQATT, CDR2 SNEGSKA (reference sequence). V dropped 3 bases and J dropped 6; count of bases not matched to a gene: 8. This chain's CDR3 is CSAREPGTGNGYTF. Written as DNA, the CDR3 is TGCAGTGCTAGGGAACCCGGGACAGGGAATGGCTACACCTTC.

At least ten counts were recorded for this clonotype. The chain carries TRBV11-2 and TRBJ2-3; possible D gene TRBD1, 6 bases. V was shortened by 8 bases and J by 0 bases, with 24 bases between the two germline ends. The CDR3 has 18 amino acids. Germline loops: CDR1 SGHAT, CDR2 FQNNGV. CDR3 residues: CASSGTGWGYHSTDTQYF. The CDR3 DNA is TGTGCCAGCTCCGGTACAGGGTGGGGGTATCATAGCACAGATACGCAGTATTTT.

This clonotype was detected a few times. This could be a read error, since a much larger clone is one nucleotide away. This chain links TRBV30 with TRBJ1-2, with D perhaps matching TRBD1 (5 bases). The CDR3 loop spans 14 amino acids. With 2 bases removed from V and 4 bases from J, the gap between germline ends came to 14 bases. The V gene's germline CDR1 is GTSNPN and CDR2 SVGIG (reference sequence). The DNA of the CDR3 is TGTGCCTGGAGTTTGTTCGGGGCGGGCTATGGCTACACCTTC. This codes for CAWSLFGAGYGYTF.

This clonotype was seen more than once but under ten times. The CDR3 coding sequence is TGCGCCAGCAGCTTGTCCGTGGATGAGCAGTTCTTC. This translates into CASSLSVDEQFF. The genes are TRBV5-1 and TRBJ2-1, with D unclear. V was cut by 1 base and J by 8 bases, with 7 bases left in between. The CDR3 covers 12 residues. Germline V gene lookup returns CDR1 SGHRS and CDR2 YFSETQ.

This clonotype was recorded at least ten times. CDR3 region: CASSSTSGKSYNEQFF. CDR3 bases: TGTGCCAGCAGTTCCACCTCGGGCAAGTCCTACAATGAGCAGTTCTTC. The rearrangement links TRBV28 to TRBJ2-1; D gene unclear. The germline V and J ends were trimmed by 4 bases and 1 base, with 14 bases remaining between them. Germline CDR1 and CDR2: MDHEN and SYDVKM. CDR3 length: 16 residues.

This clonotype was observed many times. The rearrangement joins TRBV25-1 to TRBJ1-2, with a possible D match to TRBD1 (5 bases). The germline CDR1 and CDR2 sequences are MGHDK and SYGVNS. This CDR3 comprises 16 residues. V gave up 5 bases and J gave up 8 bases, with 24 bases separating them. The CDR3 reads CASSQGAATPFKGYTF. CDR3 coding DNA: TGTGCCAGCAGTCAAGGGGCCGCCACCCCGTTTAAGGGCTACACCTTC.

The rearrangement uses TRBV7-2 and TRBJ1-5; 9 nucleotides align to TRBD1. Germline CDR1 and CDR2: SGHTA and FQGNSA. This CDR3 spans 16 amino acids. Trimming at V came to 4 bases and at J to 0 bases, leaving 4 bases not matched to a gene. Written as DNA, the CDR3 is TGTGCCAGCAGCTCAAGGACAGGGGATAGCAATCAGCCCCAGCATTTT. It translates to CASSSRTGDSNQPQHF.

This clonotype came up many times. The chain combines TRBV2 with TRBJ2-1; 8 bases line up with TRBD2. The junction had 6 bases not matched to a gene; V was cut back by 4 bases and J by 4 bases. The CDR3 sequence is 15 residues long. Germline CDR1 is SNHLY and CDR2 is FYNNEI. CDR3 sequence: CASSVSGTRYNEQFF. CDR3 nucleotides: TGTGCCAGCAGTGTTAGCGGGACCCGTTACAATGAGCAGTTCTTC.

This clonotype was picked up many times. The chain is built from TRBV11-3 and TRBJ2-5; 8 bases align to TRBD1. The V segment lost 5 bases and the J segment 5 bases; nucleotides outside the gene matches: 7. Germline CDR1 and CDR2: SGHNT and YENEEA. CDR3 length: 14 residues. In DNA form, the CDR3 reads TGTGCCAGCAGCCTCCGGACAGGGACCGAGACCCAGTACTTC. Protein sequence: CASSLRTGTETQYF.

The chain couples TRBV29-1 to TRBJ1-6, with a weak D call TRBD1 (5 bases). Germline CDR1 and CDR2: SQVTM and ANQGSEA. The CDR3 length is 13 residues. V gave up 8 bases and J gave up 6 bases, with 14 bases separating them. For the CDR3, the DNA is TGCAGCTCTCAGGGCTCGGGTAATTCACCCCTCCACTTT. This codes for CSSQGSGNSPLHF.

This clonotype was detected many times. CDR3 in DNA: TGTGCCAGCTCACTTACAAACAGACCGAACACTGAAGCTTTCTTT. Translation: CASSLTNRPNTEAFF. V usage is TRBV18 and J usage is TRBJ1-1; D unclear. The V and J ends lost 4 bases and 1 base respectively, with 13 bases between them. CDR3 length: 15 residues. The germline V gene encodes CDR1 KGHSH and CDR2 LQKENI.

This clonotype was counted a few times. The V and J genes are TRBV20-1 and TRBJ2-7; D is uncertain. The germline gives CDR1 DFQATT, CDR2 SNEGSKA (reference sequence). V was clipped by 2 bases and J by 3 bases, with 5 bases between them. CDR3 length: 11 amino acids. The CDR3 DNA reads as TGCAGTGCTAGAAAGTACTACGAGCAGTACTTC. Protein product: CSARKYYEQYF.

This clonotype was seen ten or more times. This chain joins TRBV15 and TRBJ1-5; D may be TRBD1 (5 bases). The CDR3 runs to 16 residues. Trimming cost V 0 bases and J 0 bases, with 9 bases left between them. CDR1 is LNHNV and CDR2 is YYDKDF in the germline V gene (reference sequence). This chain's CDR3 is CATSRDWGVSNQPQHF. CDR3 DNA sequence: TGTGCCACCAGCAGAGATTGGGGGGTTAGCAATCAGCCCCAGCATTTT.

This clonotype occurred many times. The chain combines TRBV10-3 with TRBJ2-1; 8 bases are shared with TRBD2. The CDR3 is made up of 16 amino acids. J was trimmed by 0 bases and V by 9 bases; bases with no gene match: 10. CDR1 ENHRY and CDR2 SYGVKD come from the germline V gene. The CDR3: CAMPRRREDSYNEQFF. The CDR3 bases are TGTGCCATGCCGCGGAGGCGGGAGGACTCCTACAATGAGCAGTTCTTC.

At least ten counts were recorded for this clonotype. This chain joins TRBV5-1 and TRBJ2-3; TRBD2 matches 13 bases. This CDR3 has 18 residues. Germline CDR1 SGHRS, CDR2 YFSETQ. Unmatched junction bases numbered 5, after V lost 1 base and J lost 0 bases. The CDR3 region is CASSLQGTSGESTDTQYF. The DNA for the CDR3 is TGCGCCAGCAGCTTGCAAGGGACTAGCGGGGAAAGCACAGATACGCAGTATTTT.

This clonotype was counted many times. The chain joins TRBV6-2 or TRBV6-3 to TRBJ2-5, with 10 bases that match TRBD2. CDR3 length equals 14 residues. V was clipped by 8 bases and J by 6 bases; unmatched bases: 9. Per the germline V gene, CDR1 is MNHEY and CDR2 is SVGEGT. Here the CDR3 reads CASAESSGRQTQYF. CDR3 coding DNA: TGTGCCAGCGCCGAGTCTAGCGGGAGACAGACCCAGTACTTC.

This clonotype was recorded many times. This chain joins TRBV24-1 and TRBJ2-3; 8 nucleotides match TRBD1. Germline lookup yields CDR1 KGHDR and CDR2 SFDVKD. The junction had 4 bases not matched to a gene; V was cut back by 4 bases and J by 2 bases. The CDR3 contains 15 residues. This CDR3 reads CATSETGGATDTQYF. In DNA, the CDR3 is TGTGCCACCAGTGAAACAGGGGGAGCCACAGATACGCAGTATTTT.